Below are 18 T cell receptor beta chains sequenced from a single sample in a study of Graves' ophthalmopathy and Graves' hyperthyroidism. Scientists amplified the TCR beta CDR3 regions from RNA transcripts. Second-round multiplex PCR followed a first-round RT-PCR using HTBI primers. TCRdb re-analysed the multiplex PCR reads in MiXCR, keeping a single row per CDR3 protein. Of fewer than 600,000 distinct CDR3 sequences listed, 13% to 15% are singletons. Sequencing was done on a sample of blood. These receptors came from a woman aged 30 to 39 with Graves' ophthalmopathy.

In this sample, this clonotype turned up many times. The rearrangement joins TRBV20-1 to TRBJ2-7; 9 nucleotides agree with TRBD2. CDR3 length: 16 residues. With V trimmed by 0 bases and J by 6 bases, 12 bases remained unmatched. The germline V gene encodes CDR1 DFQATT and CDR2 SNEGSKA (reference sequence). The CDR3 region has the DNA TGCAGTGCTAGAGATCCTCGACTAGCGGAAGCGGGCGAGCAGTACTTC. Its protein is CSARDPRLAEAGEQYF.

In its sample, this clonotype was seen many times. The chain links TRBV19 to TRBJ1-2; tentative D call: TRBD1 (6 bases). There are 13 residues in the CDR3. Germline-derived CDR1 and CDR2 are LNHDA and SQIVND (reference sequence). Between the trimmed V and J ends, which lost 7 bases and 1 base, there was a span of 10 bases. CDR3 in amino acids: CASKDSFNYGYTF. CDR3 sequence (DNA): TGTGCCAGTAAGGACAGCTTTAACTATGGCTACACCTTC. Full variable domain (remainder filled in from reference TRBV19 and TRBJ1-2): DGGITQSPKYLFRKEGQNVTLSCEQNLNHDAMYWYRQDPGQGLRLIYYSQIVNDFQKGDIAEGYSVSREKKESFPLTVTSAQKNPTAFYLCASKDSFNYGYTFGSGTRLTVV.

This clonotype was found many times. The chain is built from TRBV7-9 and TRBJ2-7; the D is unclear. Trimming took off 0 bases at V and 3 bases at J, with 9 bases between the two ends. CDR3 length: 14 residues. The germline gives CDR1 SEHNR, CDR2 FQNEAQ (reference sequence). CDR3 sequence: CASSLAWLSYEQYF. DNA for the CDR3: TGTGCCAGCAGCTTAGCCTGGTTGAGCTACGAGCAGTACTTC.

There are many counts of this clonotype. The chain links TRBV20-1 to TRBJ2-5; weak D call: TRBD1 (5 bases). CDR3 length: 13 residues. The germline gives CDR1 DFQATT, CDR2 SNEGSKA (reference sequence). V lost 6 bases to trimming and J lost 5 bases, with 16 bases between them. The CDR3 spells CSADLDSPETQYF. CDR3 nucleotides: TGCAGTGCCGACCTCGACAGTCCGGAGACCCAGTACTTC.

This clonotype was seen repeatedly, ten times or more. The chain employs TRBV28 and TRBJ2-7, with 12 bases fitting TRBD1. Germline lookup yields CDR1 MDHEN and CDR2 SYDVKM. The CDR3 runs 15 residues. V lost 6 bases, J lost 3 bases, and 6 bases stayed unmatched. As DNA, the CDR3 is TGTGCCAGCAGGATCGGGACAGGGGGCTTCTACGAGCAGTACTTC. Residues: CASRIGTGGFYEQYF.

This clonotype was counted at least ten times. J is TRBJ2-7 and V is TRBV6-5; TRBD1 might be the D (5 bases). Germline lookup yields CDR1 MNHEY and CDR2 SVGAGI. V was clipped by 4 bases and J by 0 bases, with 16 bases between them. The CDR3 spans 16 residues. For the CDR3, the DNA is TGTGCCAGCAGTTTCTTCCCCACAGGAAACTCCTACGAGCAGTACTTC. Translation gives CASSFFPTGNSYEQYF.

This clonotype was counted many times. The rearrangement joins TRBV18 to TRBJ2-7; 11 bases are a match to TRBD2. V shed 0 bases, J shed 0 bases, and the junction held 7 bases outside the gene matches. CDR1 and CDR2 from the germline V gene are KGHSH and LQKENI. The CDR3 is 18 amino acids. The DNA for the CDR3 is TGTGCCAGCTCACCACCCACACCAACTAGCGGGAGCTCCTACGAGCAGTACTTC. Protein sequence: CASSPPTPTSGSSYEQYF.

This clonotype occurred many times. This may stem from a read error, because a much larger clone lies one nucleotide away. This sequence joins TRBV12-3 or TRBV12-4 and TRBJ1-6; TRBD1 might be the D (6 bases). There are 14 residues in the CDR3. The ends were cut back, 3 bases at V and 11 bases at J, with 14 bases in the middle. The DNA of the CDR3 is TGTGCCAGCAGTTTCGGGGGCCAAGACCCACCCCTCCACTTT. Amino acids: CASSFGGQDPPLHF.

This clonotype was seen more than once but under ten times. The V and J genes are TRBV5-1 and TRBJ1-3; 7 bases align to TRBD1. The CDR3 extends over 21 amino acids. CDR1 and CDR2 from the germline V gene are SGHRS and YFSETQ. V shed 4 bases and J 0 bases; nucleotides not matched to a gene: 22. The CDR3 loop reads CASSRYPRDSRKNNSGNTIYF. Here the CDR3 DNA reads TGCGCCAGCAGCCGTTATCCCCGGGACAGCCGAAAAAATAACTCTGGAAACACCATATATTTT. Complete variable domain (other parts from reference TRBV5-1 and TRBJ1-3): KAGVTQTPRYLIKTRGQQVTLSCSPISGHRSVSWYQQTPGQGLQFLFEYFSETQRNKGNFPGRFSGRQFSNSRSEMNVSTLELGDSALYLCASSRYPRDSRKNNSGNTIYFGEGSWLTVV.

The table lists this clonotype with a few counts. V gene TRBV28 combines with J gene TRBJ2-7; D might be TRBD2 (7 bases). Trimming took 2 bases from V and 0 from J, leaving 14 bases between them. This CDR3 is built from 16 residues. CDR1 and CDR2 (germline): MDHEN, SYDVKM. For the CDR3, the DNA is TGTGCCAGCAGTTTAGGGGGAGGGGGTAACTCCTACGAGCAGTACTTC. This codes for CASSLGGGGNSYEQYF.

This clonotype was recorded many times. The chain is built from TRBV10-3 and TRBJ1-5; 7 bases line up with TRBD1. Germline V gives CDR1 ENHRY, CDR2 SYGVKD. V shed 2 bases and J 6 bases; nucleotides not matched to a gene: 10. There are 16 residues in the CDR3. CDR3 sequence (DNA): TGTGCCATCAGTGAGGGCCGACAGGGAAAGGGTCAGCCCCAGCATTTT. Translated: CAISEGRQGKGQPQHF.

The V and J genes are TRBV6-2 or TRBV6-3 and TRBJ2-5; perhaps TRBD2 as D (7 bases). Trimming took off 5 bases at V and 5 bases at J, with 15 bases between the two ends. CDR1 is MNHEY and CDR2 is SVGEGT in the germline V gene. The CDR3 spans 14 residues. CDR3 residues: CASSPPRGGETQYF. Written as DNA, the CDR3 is TGTGCCAGCAGTCCTCCGAGGGGGGGCGAGACCCAGTACTTC.

The CDR3 region has the DNA TGTGCCAGCAGTTTGCGGGGGTTGGCGCTGGATCAGCCCCAGCATTTT. The encoded protein is CASSLRGLALDQPQHF. The V and J genes are TRBV12-3 or TRBV12-4 and TRBJ1-5; D perhaps matches TRBD1 (5 bases). Trimming shortened V by 3 bases and J by 5 bases, and 17 bases separated the two germline ends. This CDR3 region has 16 residues.

This clonotype came up many times. The chain links TRBV28 to TRBJ2-7; 9 nucleotides line up with TRBD1. CDR1 and CDR2 (germline): MDHEN, SYDVKM. The CDR3 runs to 15 residues. Trimming took 3 bases from V and 5 from J; bases not matched to a gene: 8. CDR3 sequence (DNA): TGTGCCAGCAGTTTCACCGGGACAGGGACTAACGAGCAGTACTTC. This encodes CASSFTGTGTNEQYF.

This clonotype was counted a single time. The genes are TRBV6-5 and TRBJ2-2, with a weak D call TRBD1 (6 bases). V was trimmed by 2 bases and J by 5 bases, leaving 9 bases between them. CDR3 length equals 14 residues. Per the germline V gene, CDR1 is MNHEY and CDR2 is SVGAGI. This CDR3 reads CASSYGGRTGELFF. DNA of the CDR3: TGTGCCAGCAGTTACGGGGGCCGGACCGGGGAGCTGTTTTTT.

This clonotype was seen many times. The chain carries TRBV11-2 and TRBJ2-5; possibly TRBD1 for D (5 bases). Germline CDR1 SGHAT, CDR2 FQNNGV. The CDR3 sequence is 13 residues long. V gave up 5 bases and J gave up 1 base, with 8 bases separating them. The CDR3 is CASSPQVQETQYF. CDR3 DNA sequence: TGTGCCAGCAGCCCACAGGTCCAAGAGACCCAGTACTTC.

This clonotype was seen at least ten times. The chain links TRBV12-3 or TRBV12-4 to TRBJ1-2; D is unresolved. The CDR3 runs 14 residues. Trimming took 1 base from V and 2 from J, leaving 8 bases between them. The CDR3 coding sequence is TGTGCCAGCAGTTTAGGCTCAGTAAACTATGGCTACACCTTC. Amino acids: CASSLGSVNYGYTF.

The sample holds many counts of this clonotype. The V call is TRBV19, the J call TRBJ2-2; 9 bases align to TRBD1. After removal of 9 bases from V and 1 base from J, the junction contained 6 bases not matched to a gene. The CDR3 has 15 amino acids. The germline V gene encodes CDR1 LNHDA and CDR2 SQIVND (reference sequence). CDR3 bases: TGTGCCAGAGACGGACAGGGGAGGAACACCGGGGAGCTGTTTTTT. Its protein product is CARDGQGRNTGELFF.